The next 19 T cell receptor beta chains were all read from a single sample in a study of T cell repertoires in cytomegalovirus infection. For these TCRs, the target antigens are not known. MiXCR, applied by TCRdb to the reads, yields one record per CDR3 protein. The sample lists around 900,000 distinct CDR3 sequences; 31% were seen once. Sequencing was performed on cultured CD8+ T cells from PBMCs, taken from culture after CMV antigen stimulation. These receptors were collected from a human donor in good health (CMV status not recorded). Some clones in this sample may be carry-over from other donors' samples.

In its sample, this clonotype was seen a few times. The chain uses TRBV7-3 and TRBJ1-6, with no clear D. The CDR3 covers 16 residues. V was trimmed by 2 bases and J by 8 bases, leaving 16 bases between them. Germline CDR1 and CDR2: SGHTA and FQGTGA. CDR3 loop: CASSLSPGGGDSPLHF. As DNA, the CDR3 is TGTGCCAGCAGCTTATCGCCAGGAGGTGGGGATTCACCCCTCCACTTT.

This clonotype was counted only a few times. The V gene is TRBV6-6, the J gene TRBJ2-7, with D maybe TRBD1 (5 bases). Deletions cut 2 bases from V and 4 bases from J, with 12 bases between. The germline gives CDR1 MNHNY, CDR2 SVGAGI (reference sequence). This CDR3 region has 14 residues. The CDR3 DNA sequence: TGTGCCAGCAGTTACGGGGCAGAAATGTACGAGCAGTACGTC. Protein product: CASSYGAEMYEQYV.

This clonotype was recorded at least ten times. The chain is built from TRBV27 and TRBJ2-2; tentative D call: TRBD2 (7 bases). The CDR3 has 16 amino acids. V lost 3 bases, J lost 0 bases, and 11 bases lay in between. The germline V gene has CDR1 MNHEY and CDR2 SMNVEV (reference sequence). The CDR3 here is CASSFLGGANTGELFF. As DNA, the CDR3 is TGTGCCAGCAGTTTTTTAGGGGGGGCGAACACCGGGGAGCTGTTTTTT.

This clonotype has a handful of counts. The CDR3 sequence: CASSYSPGPETQYF. The DNA for the CDR3 is TGTGCCAGCAGTTACTCCCCCGGGCCCGAGACCCAGTACTTC. This chain links TRBV6-5 with TRBJ2-5; D ambiguous. Trimming stripped 0 bases from V and 5 bases from J, with 10 bases between. Germline CDR1 MNHEY, CDR2 SVGAGI. The CDR3 is 14 amino acids.

As for this clonotype: Mismatch with germline at one junction end may stem from a read error. The rearrangement joins TRBV7-6 to TRBJ1-2; no clear D. Germline V gene lookup returns CDR1 SGHVS and CDR2 FNYEAQ. The CDR3 runs 14 residues. Here the CDR3 reads CVSSPTTANYGYTF. The CDR3 DNA sequence: TGTGTCAGCAGTCCTACAACAGCTAACTATGGCTACACCTTC.

This chain joins TRBV4-1 and TRBJ2-1; no clear D. Germline V gives CDR1 MGHRA, CDR2 YSYEKL. Between the trimmed V and J ends, which lost 1 base and 5 bases, there was a span of 6 bases. The CDR3 runs to 13 residues. CDR3: CASSQVRNNEQFF. The CDR3 DNA reads TGCGCCAGCAGCCAAGTCAGAAACAATGAGCAGTTCTTC.

This clonotype was detected a few times. The chain employs TRBV5-8 and TRBJ2-1, with 7 bases that match TRBD2. Germline loops: CDR1 SGHTS, CDR2 YDEGEE. Trimming cost V 0 bases and J 4 bases; bases outside gene matches: 7. This CDR3 is 16 amino acids long. The CDR3 bases are TGTGCCAGCAGCTTGGACTGGGCGGGGGAATACAATGAGCAGTTCTTC. Residues: CASSLDWAGEYNEQFF.

This clonotype has only a few counts. This chain connects TRBV20-1 to TRBJ1-4, with D unresolved. This CDR3 has 15 amino acids. V was trimmed by 1 base and J by 0 bases, leaving 9 bases between them. Germline-derived CDR1 and CDR2 are DFQATT and SNEGSKA (reference sequence). CDR3 DNA sequence: TGCAGTGCTAGAGTGACGGCTGCAACTAATGAAAAACTGTTTTTT. Its translation: CSARVTAATNEKLFF.

This clonotype was counted only a few times. The chain employs TRBV7-2 and TRBJ2-1; 10 bases are a match to TRBD2. The V gene's germline CDR1 is SGHTA and CDR2 FQGNSA. After removal of 1 base from V and 6 bases from J, the junction contained 6 bases not matched to a gene. CDR3 size: 16 residues. The CDR3 spells CASSLEASGGLNEQFF. CDR3 coding DNA: TGTGCCAGCAGCTTAGAGGCTAGCGGGGGCCTCAATGAGCAGTTCTTC.

This rearrangement joins TRBV28 to TRBJ1-1; D not resolved. CDR1 is MDHEN, CDR2 SYDVKM, per germline. The CDR3 sequence is 13 residues long. The V gene lost 6 bases and the J gene lost 6 bases, with 14 bases spanning the gap. The CDR3 spells CASSLLEDPEAFF. The CDR3 nucleotides read TGTGCCAGCAGCTTACTAGAGGACCCTGAAGCTTTCTTT.

In this sample, this clonotype turned up a few times. The chain employs TRBV4-1 and TRBJ1-4; a possible D gene is TRBD1 (6 bases). CDR3 length: 16 amino acids. V gave up 2 bases and J gave up 6 bases, with 16 bases separating them. Germline V gives CDR1 MGHRA, CDR2 YSYEKL. CDR3 sequence: CASSQPYRDPHEKLFF. The CDR3 region has the DNA TGCGCCAGCAGCCAACCCTACAGGGACCCCCATGAAAAACTGTTTTTT.

This clonotype was detected only a few times. V gene TRBV11-2 combines with J gene TRBJ1-2; D is possibly TRBD1 (5 bases). V was cut by 1 base and J by 3 bases, with 12 bases left in between. There are 15 residues in the CDR3. Germline values: CDR1 SGHAT, CDR2 FQNNGV. CDR3 sequence: CASSLGTPGYYGYTF. The CDR3, as DNA: TGTGCCAGCAGCTTAGGTACGCCAGGGTACTATGGCTACACCTTC. Supplemented by reference TRBV11-2 and TRBJ1-2, the full variable domain reads EAGVAQSPRYKIIEKRQSVAFWCNPISGHATLYWYQQILGQGPKLLIQFQNNGVVDDSQLPKDRFSAERLKGVDSTLKIQPAKLEDSAVYLCASSLGTPGYYGYTFGSGTRLTVV.

This clonotype was detected many times. The chain recombines TRBV6-1 with TRBJ1-2, with 7 bases fitting TRBD1. This CDR3 contains 15 residues. The germline gives CDR1 MNHNS, CDR2 SASEGT. Trimming took 5 bases from V and 2 from J; bases not matched to a gene: 8. The CDR3 nucleotides read TGTGCCAGCAGTCTCGAGGACAGGAAAAACTATGGCTACACCTTC. It is translated as CASSLEDRKNYGYTF.

J is TRBJ1-2 and V is TRBV19, with D possibly matching TRBD1 (6 bases). From germline, CDR1 is LNHDA and CDR2 SQIVND (reference sequence). This CDR3 region has 14 residues. Trimming shortened V by 5 bases and J by 8 bases, and 18 bases separated the two germline ends. CDR3 region: CASSFSGGWNGYTF. DNA for the CDR3: TGTGCCAGTAGTTTCTCCGGGGGCTGGAACGGCTACACCTTC.

A note on this clonotype: A clone one base away is much larger, so this may be a read error. The rearrangement links TRBV5-5 to TRBJ1-1; perhaps TRBD1 as D (6 bases). The CDR3 sequence is 14 residues long. Germline lookup yields CDR1 SGHKS and CDR2 YYEKEE (reference sequence). Here the CDR3 reads CTSSFGQLNTEAFF. CDR3 coding DNA: TGTACCAGCAGCTTTGGACAGTTGAACACTGAAGCTTTCTTT.

The J gene is TRBJ1-1, the V gene TRBV29-1; perhaps TRBD1 as D (5 bases). The length of the CDR3 is 15 residues. CDR1 is SQVTM and CDR2 is ANQGSEA in the germline V gene. Trimming removed 2 bases at V and 5 bases at J, with 18 bases between. The CDR3 region is CSVEPGIGVGTEAFF. CDR3 DNA: TGCAGCGTTGAACCCGGTATAGGGGTGGGAACTGAAGCTTTCTTT.

The chain couples TRBV13 to TRBJ1-6, with TRBD1 as a possible D gene (6 bases). Deletions cut 5 bases from V and 7 bases from J, with 9 bases between. The CDR3 runs 13 residues. Germline V gene lookup returns CDR1 PRHDT and CDR2 FYEKMQ (reference sequence). The CDR3 sequence: CASSTGTNSPLHF. CDR3 nucleotides: TGTGCCAGCAGCACAGGGACCAATTCACCCCTCCACTTT.

There are a few counts of this clonotype. The chain couples TRBV6-1 to TRBJ1-4; TRBD1 might be the D (6 bases). The germline gives CDR1 MNHNS, CDR2 SASEGT. The CDR3 has 15 residues. Trimming pared 8 bases from V and 8 bases from J, leaving 21 bases between. DNA for the CDR3: TGTGCCAGCCAGTCCGCACAGGGTTTAGGAGAAAAACTGTTTTTT. Its translation: CASQSAQGLGEKLFF.

This chain links TRBV6-6 with TRBJ1-4, with D possibly matching TRBD1 (5 bases). Germline assignment: CDR1 MNHNY and CDR2 SVGAGI (reference sequence). V shed 4 bases and J shed 3 bases, with 12 bases lying between them. This CDR3 contains 15 residues. CDR3: CASSSIDSSNEKLFF. As DNA, the CDR3 is TGTGCCAGCAGTTCTATTGACAGTTCTAATGAAAAACTGTTTTTT.